This T cell receptor beta chain stems from a study of blood T cell repertoires in COVID-19. Living in under 30 US areas, the participants were between roughly 18 and 89 years of age. Cohort placement rested on clinical history that participants reported themselves. The V gene's germline CDR1 is ENHRY and CDR2 SYGVKD. The trim removed 3 bases at V and 3 bases at J, leaving 5 bases unmatched. The CDR3 contains 15 residues. As handled by the study authors: Nucleated cell number was recorded as an estimate derived from reference gene primer amplification. Clones were sequenced by immunoSEQ multiplex PCR, and TCRdb holds only the in-frame ones, with some missing. V, J and clone size are taken as reported in that table, and D and trimming were inferred from the DNA itself. This table holds around 200,000 clones, about 90% found once.

This chain joins TRBV10-3 and TRBJ1-2; TRBD1 matches at 9 bases. This sequence was found in a woman in her forties or fifties in a cohort exposed to, infected with or recovered from COVID-19 (not recorded which). Sequences were obtained from PBMCs or T cells enriched from blood (not recorded which). The CDR3 loop reads CAISDGTGYYYGYTF. The CDR3 DNA is TGTGCCATCAGTGATGGGACAGGGTACTACTATGGCTACACCTTC.